This T cell receptor (beta chain) was captured by sequencing in a study of T cell responses to AZD1222 COVID-19 vaccine. Findings and limits, study-wide: Mapped onto spike, vaccine-associated CD4 TCRs spanned it and were dominant at 160-218 and 743-854. Spike-specific TCR breadth and depth grew following two AZD1222 doses. Repertoires were obtained only post-peak T cell response.

TCRdb's table, derived via immunoSEQ multiplex PCR, lists solely in-frame clones and lacks some. The sample includes approximately 180,000 clones, approximately 95% seen only once; the top ten take 1%. In regard to this clone: What it recognizes is unknown.

CDR1 is SGHAT and CDR2 is FQNNGV in the germline V gene. The CDR3 loop spans 13 amino acids. Trimming pared 0 bases from V and 6 bases from J, leaving 9 bases between. V usage is TRBV11-2 and J usage is TRBJ2-7; no firm D call. The material was peripheral blood, obtained 28 days after the second dose of the MenACWY control vaccine. The receptor comes from an adult who received the MenACWY meningococcal vaccine as a control. CDR3 in DNA: TGTGCCAGCAGCTTAGACCCGGAGAGCGAGCAGTACTTC. Its translation is CASSLDPESEQYF. The full variable domain, rest sourced from reference TRBV11-2 and TRBJ2-7, is EAGVAQSPRYKIIEKRQSVAFWCNPISGHATLYWYQQILGQGPKLLIQFQNNGVVDDSQLPKDRFSAERLKGVDSTLKIQPAKLEDSAVYLCASSLDPESEQYFGPGTRLTVT.